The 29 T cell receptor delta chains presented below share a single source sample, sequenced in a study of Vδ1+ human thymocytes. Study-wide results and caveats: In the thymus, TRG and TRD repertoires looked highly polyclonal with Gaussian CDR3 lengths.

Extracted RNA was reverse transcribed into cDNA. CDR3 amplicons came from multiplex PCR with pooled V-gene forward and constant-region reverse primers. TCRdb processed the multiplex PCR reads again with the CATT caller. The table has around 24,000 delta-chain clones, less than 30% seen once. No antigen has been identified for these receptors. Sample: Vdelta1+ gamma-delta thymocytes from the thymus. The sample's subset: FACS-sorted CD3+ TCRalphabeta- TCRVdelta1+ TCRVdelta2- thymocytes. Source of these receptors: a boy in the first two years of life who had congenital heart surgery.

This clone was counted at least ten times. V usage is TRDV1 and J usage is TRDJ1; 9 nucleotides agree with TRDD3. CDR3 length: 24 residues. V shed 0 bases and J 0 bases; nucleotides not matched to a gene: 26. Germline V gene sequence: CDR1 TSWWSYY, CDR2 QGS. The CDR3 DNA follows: TGTGCTCTTGGGGAACTACCTCCGCCTATCTTTACTGGGGGACTCCTCCGCTACACCGATAAACTCATCTTT. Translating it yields CALGELPPPIFTGGLLRYTDKLIF.

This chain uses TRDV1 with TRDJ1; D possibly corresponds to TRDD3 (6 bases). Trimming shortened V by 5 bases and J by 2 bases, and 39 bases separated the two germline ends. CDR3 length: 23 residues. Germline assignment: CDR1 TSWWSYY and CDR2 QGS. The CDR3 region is CALGPKSRIAKSWGVLGTDKLIF. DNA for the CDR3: TGTGCTCTTGGGCCGAAATCCCGTATAGCTAAATCATGGGGGGTTCTGGGGACCGATAAACTCATCTTT.

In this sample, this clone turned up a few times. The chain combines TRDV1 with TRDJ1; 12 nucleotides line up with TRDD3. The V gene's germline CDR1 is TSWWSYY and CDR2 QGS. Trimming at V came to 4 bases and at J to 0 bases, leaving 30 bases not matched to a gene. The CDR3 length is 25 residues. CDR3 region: CALGGLTRPGYGTGGYPFYTDKLIF. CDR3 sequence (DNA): TGTGCTCTTGGGGGACTGACACGTCCAGGTTACGGTACTGGGGGATACCCCTTCTACACCGATAAACTCATCTTT.

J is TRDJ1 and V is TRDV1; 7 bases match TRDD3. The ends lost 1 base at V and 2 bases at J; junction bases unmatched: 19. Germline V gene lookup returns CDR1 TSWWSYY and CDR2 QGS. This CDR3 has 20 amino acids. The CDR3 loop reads CALGERGTNSSGGSTDKLIF. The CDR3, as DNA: TGTGCTCTTGGGGAACGGGGGACGAATTCCTCTGGGGGCTCTACCGATAAACTCATCTTT.

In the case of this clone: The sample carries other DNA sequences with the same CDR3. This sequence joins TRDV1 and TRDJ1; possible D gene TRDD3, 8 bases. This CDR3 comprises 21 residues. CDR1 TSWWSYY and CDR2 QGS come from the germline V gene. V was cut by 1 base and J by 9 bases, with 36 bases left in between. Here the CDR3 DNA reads TGTGCTCTTGGGGAACCGGCCCTTCCTCCTATTACTGGGGGGGCCCCGCGTGAACTCATCTTT. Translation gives CALGEPALPPITGGAPRELIF.

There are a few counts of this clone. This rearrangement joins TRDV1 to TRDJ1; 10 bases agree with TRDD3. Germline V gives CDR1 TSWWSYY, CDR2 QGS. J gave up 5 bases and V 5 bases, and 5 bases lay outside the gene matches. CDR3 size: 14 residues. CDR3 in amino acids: CALGRWGIPDKLIF. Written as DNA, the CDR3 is TGTGCTCTTGGGCGTTGGGGGATACCAGATAAACTCATCTTT.

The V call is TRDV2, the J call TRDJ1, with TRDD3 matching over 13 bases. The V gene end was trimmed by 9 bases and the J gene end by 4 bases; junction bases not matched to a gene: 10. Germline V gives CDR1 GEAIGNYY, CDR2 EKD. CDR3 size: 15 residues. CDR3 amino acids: CATYWGIRRGDKLIF. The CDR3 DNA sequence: TGTGCCACTTACTGGGGGATACGCCGGGGCGATAAACTCATCTTT.

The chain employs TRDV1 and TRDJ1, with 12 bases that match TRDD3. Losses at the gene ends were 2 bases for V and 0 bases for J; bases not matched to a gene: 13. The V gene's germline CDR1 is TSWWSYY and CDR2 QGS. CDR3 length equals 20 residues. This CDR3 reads CALGESSYWGILRYTDKLIF. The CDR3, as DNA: TGTGCTCTTGGGGAATCTTCCTACTGGGGGATACTTCGGTACACCGATAAACTCATCTTT.

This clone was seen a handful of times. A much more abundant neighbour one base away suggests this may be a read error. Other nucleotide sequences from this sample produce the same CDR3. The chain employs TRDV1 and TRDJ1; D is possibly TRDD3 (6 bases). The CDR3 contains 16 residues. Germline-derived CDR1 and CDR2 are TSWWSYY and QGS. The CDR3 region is CALGGPGQTYTDKLIF. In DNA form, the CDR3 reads TGCGCTCTTGGGGGGCCCGGGCAAACGTACACCGATAAACTCATCTTT.

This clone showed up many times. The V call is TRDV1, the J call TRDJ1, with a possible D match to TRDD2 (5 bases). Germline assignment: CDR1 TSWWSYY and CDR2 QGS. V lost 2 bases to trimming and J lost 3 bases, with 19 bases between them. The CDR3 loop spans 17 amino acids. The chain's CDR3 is CALGEGLPRCTSDKLIF. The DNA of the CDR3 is TGTGCTCTTGGGGAAGGGCTTCCCCGCTGTACGTCCGATAAACTCATCTTT.

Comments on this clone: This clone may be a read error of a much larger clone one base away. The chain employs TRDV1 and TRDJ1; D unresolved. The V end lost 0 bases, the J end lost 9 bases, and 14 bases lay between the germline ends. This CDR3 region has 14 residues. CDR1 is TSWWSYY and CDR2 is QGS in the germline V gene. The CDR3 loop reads CALGELGFRTQLIF. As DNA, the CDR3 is TGTGCTCTTGGGGAACTCGGTTTCCGAACCCAACTCATCTTT.

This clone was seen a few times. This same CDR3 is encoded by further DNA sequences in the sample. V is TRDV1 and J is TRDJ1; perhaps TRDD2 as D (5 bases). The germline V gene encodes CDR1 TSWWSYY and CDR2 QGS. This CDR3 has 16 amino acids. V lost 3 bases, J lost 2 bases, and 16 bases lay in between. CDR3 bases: TGTGCTCTTGGGGAGCCGCCCTACATCCCTACCGATAAACTCATCTTT. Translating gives CALGEPPYIPTDKLIF.

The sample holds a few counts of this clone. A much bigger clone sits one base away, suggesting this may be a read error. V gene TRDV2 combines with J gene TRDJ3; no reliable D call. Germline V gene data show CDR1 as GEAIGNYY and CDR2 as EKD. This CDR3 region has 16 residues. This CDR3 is CARDTVLKWDTRQMFF. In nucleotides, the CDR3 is TGTGCCCGTGACACCGTCCTTAAGTGGGACACCCGACAGATGTTTTTC.

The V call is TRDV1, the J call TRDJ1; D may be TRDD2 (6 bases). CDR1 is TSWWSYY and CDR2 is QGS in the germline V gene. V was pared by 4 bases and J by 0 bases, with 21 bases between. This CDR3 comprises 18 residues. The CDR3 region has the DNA TGTGCTCTTGGGGCCGAGCCTCCTTCCCCCTTCCACACCGATAAACTCATCTTT. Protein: CALGAEPPSPFHTDKLIF.

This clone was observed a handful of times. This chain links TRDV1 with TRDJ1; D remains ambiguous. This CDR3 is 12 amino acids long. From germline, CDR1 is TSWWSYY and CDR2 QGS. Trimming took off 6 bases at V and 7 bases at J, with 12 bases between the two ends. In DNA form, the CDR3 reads TGTGCTCTTGGTCGCCGCCTCGGTAAACTCATCTTT. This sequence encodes CALGRRLGKLIF.

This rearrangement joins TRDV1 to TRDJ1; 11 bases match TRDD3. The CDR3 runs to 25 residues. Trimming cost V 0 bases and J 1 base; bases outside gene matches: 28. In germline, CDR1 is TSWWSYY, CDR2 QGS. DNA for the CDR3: TGTGCTCTTGGGGAACTAGAAGCCTTCCTACAATGTCTGGGGGATACTTGTGGGTGCACCGATAAACTCATCTTT. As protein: CALGELEAFLQCLGDTCGCTDKLIF.

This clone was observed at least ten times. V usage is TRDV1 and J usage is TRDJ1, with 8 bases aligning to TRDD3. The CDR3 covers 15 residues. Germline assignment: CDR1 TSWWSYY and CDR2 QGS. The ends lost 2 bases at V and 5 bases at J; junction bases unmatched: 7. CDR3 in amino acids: CALGEVRTGGDKLIF. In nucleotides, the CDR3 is TGTGCTCTTGGGGAAGTTCGGACTGGGGGTGATAAACTCATCTTT.

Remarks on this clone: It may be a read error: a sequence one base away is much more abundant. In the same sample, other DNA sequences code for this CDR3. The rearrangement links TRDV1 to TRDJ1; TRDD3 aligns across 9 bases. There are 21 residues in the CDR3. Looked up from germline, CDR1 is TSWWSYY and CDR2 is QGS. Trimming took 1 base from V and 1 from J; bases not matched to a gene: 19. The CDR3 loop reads CALGEHPLLRLGDKGTDKLIF. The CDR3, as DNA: TGTGCTCTTGGGGAACACCCCCTCCTACGCTTGGGGGATAAAGGCACCGATAAACTCATCTTT.

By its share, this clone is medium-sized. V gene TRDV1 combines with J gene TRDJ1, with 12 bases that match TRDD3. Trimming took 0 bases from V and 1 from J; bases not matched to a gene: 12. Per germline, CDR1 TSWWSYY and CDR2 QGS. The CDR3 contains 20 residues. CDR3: CALGELKSATGGYPTDKLIF. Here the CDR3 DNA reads TGTGCTCTTGGGGAACTGAAGTCTGCTACTGGGGGATACCCCACCGATAAACTCATCTTT.

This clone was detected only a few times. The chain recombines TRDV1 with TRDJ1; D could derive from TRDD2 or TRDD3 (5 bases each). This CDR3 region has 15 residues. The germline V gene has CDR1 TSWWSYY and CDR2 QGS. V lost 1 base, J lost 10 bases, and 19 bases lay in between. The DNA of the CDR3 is TGTGCTCTTGGGGAACGGCCCCCCTACGATTGGGGACTCATCTTT. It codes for CALGERPPYDWGLIF.

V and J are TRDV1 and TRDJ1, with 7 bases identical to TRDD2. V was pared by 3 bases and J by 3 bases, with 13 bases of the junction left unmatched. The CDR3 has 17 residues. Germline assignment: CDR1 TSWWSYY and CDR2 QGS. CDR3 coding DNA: TGTGCTCTTGGGGACCTTCCTCCAGGTGGCGGGTCCGATAAACTCATCTTT. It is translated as CALGDLPPGGGSDKLIF.

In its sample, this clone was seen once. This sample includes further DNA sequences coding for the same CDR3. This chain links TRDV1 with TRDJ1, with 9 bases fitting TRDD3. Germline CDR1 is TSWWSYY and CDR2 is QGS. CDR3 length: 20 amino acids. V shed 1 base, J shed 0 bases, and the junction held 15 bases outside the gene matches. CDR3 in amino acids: CALGEPPLLGELRYTDKLIF. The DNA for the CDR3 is TGTGCTCTTGGGGAACCGCCTCTACTGGGGGAACTAAGGTACACCGATAAACTCATCTTT.

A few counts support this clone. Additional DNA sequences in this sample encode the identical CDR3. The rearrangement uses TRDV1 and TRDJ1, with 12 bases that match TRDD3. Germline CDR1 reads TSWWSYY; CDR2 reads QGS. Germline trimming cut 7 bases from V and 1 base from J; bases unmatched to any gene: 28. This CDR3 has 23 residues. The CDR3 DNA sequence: TGTGCTCTTGAGACGCCCCCTACTGGGGGATACATTAAAAAGAGCCGGGGCACCGATAAACTCATCTTT. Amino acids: CALETPPTGGYIKKSRGTDKLIF.

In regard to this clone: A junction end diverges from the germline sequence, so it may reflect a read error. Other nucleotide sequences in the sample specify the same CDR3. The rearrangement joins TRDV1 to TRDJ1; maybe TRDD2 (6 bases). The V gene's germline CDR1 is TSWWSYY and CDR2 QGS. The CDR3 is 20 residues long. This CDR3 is CALGELMALLHSTGLDKLIF. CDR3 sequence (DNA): TGCGCTCTTGGGGAACTTATGGCCCTCCTACACTCAACTGGTCTCGATAAACTCATCTTT.

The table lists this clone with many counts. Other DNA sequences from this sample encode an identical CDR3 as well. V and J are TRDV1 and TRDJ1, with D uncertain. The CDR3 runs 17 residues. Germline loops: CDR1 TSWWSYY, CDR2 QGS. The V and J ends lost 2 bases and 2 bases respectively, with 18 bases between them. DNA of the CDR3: TGTGCTCTTGGGGAAGATTTGCGGGTCGCGGGGACCGATAAACTCATCTTT. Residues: CALGEDLRVAGTDKLIF.

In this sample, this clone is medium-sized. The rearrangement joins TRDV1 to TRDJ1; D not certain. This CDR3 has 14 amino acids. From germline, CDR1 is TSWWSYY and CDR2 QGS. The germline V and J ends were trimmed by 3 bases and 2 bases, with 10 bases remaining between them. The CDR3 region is CALGESPQTDKLIF. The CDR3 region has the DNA TGTGCTCTTGGGGAGTCACCCCAAACCGATAAACTCATCTTT.

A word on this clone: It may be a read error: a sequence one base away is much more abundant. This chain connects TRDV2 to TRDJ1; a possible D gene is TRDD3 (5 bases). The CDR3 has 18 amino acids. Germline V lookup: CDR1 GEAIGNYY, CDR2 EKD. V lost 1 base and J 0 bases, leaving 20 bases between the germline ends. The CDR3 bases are TGTGCCTGTGACACGTTGGGAACGGGCTGGGCATACACCGATAAACTCATCTTT. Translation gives CACDTLGTGWAYTDKLIF.

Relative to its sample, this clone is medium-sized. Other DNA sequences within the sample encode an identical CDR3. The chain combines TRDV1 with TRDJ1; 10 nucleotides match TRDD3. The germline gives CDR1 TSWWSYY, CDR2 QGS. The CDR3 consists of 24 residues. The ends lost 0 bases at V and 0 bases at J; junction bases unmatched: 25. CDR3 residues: CALGELTTGGSSFMPALYTDKLIF. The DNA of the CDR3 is TGTGCTCTTGGGGAACTAACTACTGGGGGATCCAGCTTCATGCCGGCCCTGTACACCGATAAACTCATCTTT.

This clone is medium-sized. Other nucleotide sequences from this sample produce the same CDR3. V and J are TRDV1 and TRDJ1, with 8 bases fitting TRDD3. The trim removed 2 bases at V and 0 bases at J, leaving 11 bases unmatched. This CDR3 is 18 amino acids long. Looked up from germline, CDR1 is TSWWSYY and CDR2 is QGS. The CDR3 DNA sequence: TGTGCTCTTGGGGAAAGGGGAATGTACTGGGGGTACACCGATAAACTCATCTTT. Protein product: CALGERGMYWGYTDKLIF.